This T cell receptor (beta chain) was profiled in a study of blood T cell repertoires in COVID-19. About the research overall: PBMCs, B-cell-depleted T cells, or T cells were the source of the cDNA or gDNA that made up the material.

Enrolled during active infection, Seattle patients were then followed longitudinally. Germline-derived CDR1 and CDR2 are SGHAT and FQNNGV. The CDR3 loop spans 15 amino acids. J gave up 8 bases and V 5 bases, and 7 bases lay outside the gene matches. The data were produced by immunoSEQ multiplex PCR, yet TCRdb's version contains in-frame clones alone and is incomplete. The sample shows fewer than 200,000 clones, roughly four fifths of them seen only once. V is TRBV11-2 and J is TRBJ2-1; 12 nucleotides agree with TRBD2. The source of this sequence is a woman older than 75 with COVID-19, enrolled during active disease. Input material: peripheral blood. The CDR3 here is CASSVSSGRAHEQFF. In DNA, the CDR3 is TGTGCCAGCAGCGTTTCTAGCGGGAGGGCCCATGAGCAGTTCTTC.